This TCR beta chain was recorded in a study of cytomegalovirus exposure and HLA in healthy donors. The germline V gene encodes CDR1 MNHEY and CDR2 SMNVEV (reference sequence). This CDR3 has 14 amino acids. The V segment lost 8 bases and the J segment 11 bases; nucleotides outside the gene matches: 17. Primers: 60 Vbeta forward and 13 Jbeta reverse. Clones were read by immunoSEQ multiplex PCR, and TCRdb kept only the in-frame ones, dropping some. The sample yields about 120,000 clones, 81% seen once. This clone was counted between two and nine times. The antigen is not known. Study results and limitations: Per a later analysis, HLA-associated TCR beta chains showed more clonal expansion than other, equally common TCR beta chains.

The rearrangement links TRBV27 to TRBJ1-1, with TRBD1 matching over 7 bases. The sample was PBMCs. The receptor was derived from a man younger than 30 in good health and CMV-seropositive. Written as DNA, the CDR3 is TGTGCCAGCCTAAACGTCCGGAACAGGGGCATCGCTTTCTTT. It encodes CASLNVRNRGIAFF.